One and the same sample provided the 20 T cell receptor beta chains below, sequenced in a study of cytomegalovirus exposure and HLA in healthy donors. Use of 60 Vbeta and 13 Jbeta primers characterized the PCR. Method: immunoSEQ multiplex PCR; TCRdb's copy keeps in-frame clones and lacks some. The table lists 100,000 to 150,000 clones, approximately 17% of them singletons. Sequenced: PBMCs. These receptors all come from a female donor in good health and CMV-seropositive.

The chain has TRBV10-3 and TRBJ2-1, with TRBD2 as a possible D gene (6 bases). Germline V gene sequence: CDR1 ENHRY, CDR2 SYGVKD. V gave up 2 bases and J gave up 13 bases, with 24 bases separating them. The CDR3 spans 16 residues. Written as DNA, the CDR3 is TGTGCCATCAGTGAGAGGGGCGGGGAACCTTATCTTGGCCAGTTCTTC. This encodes CAISERGGEPYLGQFF.

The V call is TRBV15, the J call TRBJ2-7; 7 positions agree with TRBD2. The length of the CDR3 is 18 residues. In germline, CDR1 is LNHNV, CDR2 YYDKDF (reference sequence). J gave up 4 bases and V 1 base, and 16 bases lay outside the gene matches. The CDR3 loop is CATSRGEGGQRRLYEQYF. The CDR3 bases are TGTGCCACCAGCAGAGGAGAGGGAGGGCAGCGACGATTATACGAGCAGTACTTC. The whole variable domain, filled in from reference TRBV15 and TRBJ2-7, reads DAMVIQNPRYQVTQFGKPVTLSCSQTLNHNVMYWYQQKSSQAPKLLFHYYDKDFNNEADTPDNFQSRRPNTSFCFLDIRSPGLGDTAMYLCATSRGEGGQRRLYEQYFGPGTRLTVT.

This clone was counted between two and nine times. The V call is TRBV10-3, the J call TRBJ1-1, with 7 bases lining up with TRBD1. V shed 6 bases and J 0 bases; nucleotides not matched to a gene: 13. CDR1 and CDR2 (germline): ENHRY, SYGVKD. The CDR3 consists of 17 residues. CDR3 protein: CAIRENSQGIMNTEAFF. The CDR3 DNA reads TGTGCCATCAGGGAAAACTCACAGGGGATCATGAACACTGAAGCTTTCTTT.

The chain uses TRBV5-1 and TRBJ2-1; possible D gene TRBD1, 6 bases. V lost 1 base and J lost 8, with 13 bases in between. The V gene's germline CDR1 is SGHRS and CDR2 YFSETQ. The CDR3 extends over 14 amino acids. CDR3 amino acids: CASSLQGRVDEQFF. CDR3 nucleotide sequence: TGCGCCAGCAGCTTGCAGGGGCGAGTAGATGAGCAGTTCTTC.

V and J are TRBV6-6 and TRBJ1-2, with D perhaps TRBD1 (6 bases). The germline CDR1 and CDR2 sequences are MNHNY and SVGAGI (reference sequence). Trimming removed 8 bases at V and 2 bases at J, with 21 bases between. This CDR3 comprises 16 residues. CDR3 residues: CASLPQTGRPNYGYTF. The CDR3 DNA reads TGTGCCAGCTTACCTCAGACAGGACGGCCCAACTATGGCTACACCTTC.

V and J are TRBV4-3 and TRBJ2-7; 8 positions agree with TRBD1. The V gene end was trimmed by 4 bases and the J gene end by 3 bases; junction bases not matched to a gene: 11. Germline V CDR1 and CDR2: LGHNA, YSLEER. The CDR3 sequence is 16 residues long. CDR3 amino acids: CASSRSMTGDNYEQYF. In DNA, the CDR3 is TGCGCCAGCAGCCGCAGCATGACAGGGGACAACTACGAGCAGTACTTC.

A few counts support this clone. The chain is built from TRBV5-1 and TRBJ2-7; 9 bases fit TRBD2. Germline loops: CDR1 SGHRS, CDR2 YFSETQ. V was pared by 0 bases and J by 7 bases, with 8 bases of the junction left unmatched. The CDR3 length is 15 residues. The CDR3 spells CASSLVAGGPREQYF. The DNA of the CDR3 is TGCGCCAGCAGCTTGGTGGCGGGGGGGCCGAGAGAGCAGTACTTC.

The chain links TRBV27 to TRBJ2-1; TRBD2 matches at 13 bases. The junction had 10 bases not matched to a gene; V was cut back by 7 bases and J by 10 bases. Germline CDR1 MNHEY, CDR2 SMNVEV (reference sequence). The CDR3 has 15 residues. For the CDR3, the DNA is TGTGCCAGCACACCGGGACTAGCGGGATATGGGGAGCAGTTCTTC. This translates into CASTPGLAGYGEQFF.

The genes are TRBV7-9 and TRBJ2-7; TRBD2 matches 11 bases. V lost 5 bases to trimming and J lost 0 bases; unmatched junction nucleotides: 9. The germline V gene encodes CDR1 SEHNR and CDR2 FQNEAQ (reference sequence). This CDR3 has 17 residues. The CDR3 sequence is CASSPIAGGVTSYEQYF. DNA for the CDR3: TGTGCCAGCAGCCCAATAGCGGGAGGGGTTACCTCCTACGAGCAGTACTTC.

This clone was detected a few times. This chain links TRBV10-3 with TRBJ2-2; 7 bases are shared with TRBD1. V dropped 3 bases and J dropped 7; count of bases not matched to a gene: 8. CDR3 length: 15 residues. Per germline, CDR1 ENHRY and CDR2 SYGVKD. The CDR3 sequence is CAISDHRGKGGELFF. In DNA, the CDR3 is TGTGCCATCAGTGATCACAGGGGCAAGGGCGGGGAGCTGTTTTTT.

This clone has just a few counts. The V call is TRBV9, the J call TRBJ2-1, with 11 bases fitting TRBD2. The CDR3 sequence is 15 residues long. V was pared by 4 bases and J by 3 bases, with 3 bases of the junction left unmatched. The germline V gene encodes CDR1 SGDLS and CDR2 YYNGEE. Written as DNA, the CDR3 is TGTGCCAGCAGCTACGGGACTAGCGGCTACAATGAGCAGTTCTTC. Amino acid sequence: CASSYGTSGYNEQFF.

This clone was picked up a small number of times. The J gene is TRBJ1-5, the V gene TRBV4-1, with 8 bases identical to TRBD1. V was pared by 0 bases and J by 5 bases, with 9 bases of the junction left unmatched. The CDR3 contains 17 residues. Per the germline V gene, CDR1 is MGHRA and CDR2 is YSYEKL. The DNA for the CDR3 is TGCGCCAGCAGCCAAGATCTAGGACAGGGCAGGCATCAGCCCCAGCATTTT. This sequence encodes CASSQDLGQGRHQPQHF.

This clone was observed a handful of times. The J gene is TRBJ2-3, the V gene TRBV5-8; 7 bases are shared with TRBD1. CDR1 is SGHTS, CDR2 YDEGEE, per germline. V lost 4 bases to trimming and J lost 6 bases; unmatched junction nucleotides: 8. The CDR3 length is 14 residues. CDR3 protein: CASSAGQVGDTQYF. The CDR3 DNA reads TGTGCCAGCAGCGCCGGACAGGTTGGGGATACGCAGTATTTT.

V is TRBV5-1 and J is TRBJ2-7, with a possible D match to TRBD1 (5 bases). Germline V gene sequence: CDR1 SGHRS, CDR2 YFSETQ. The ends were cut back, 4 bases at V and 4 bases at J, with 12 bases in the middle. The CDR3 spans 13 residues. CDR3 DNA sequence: TGCGCCAGCAGCGTGGCAGGGCCTTACGAGCAGTACTTC. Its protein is CASSVAGPYEQYF.

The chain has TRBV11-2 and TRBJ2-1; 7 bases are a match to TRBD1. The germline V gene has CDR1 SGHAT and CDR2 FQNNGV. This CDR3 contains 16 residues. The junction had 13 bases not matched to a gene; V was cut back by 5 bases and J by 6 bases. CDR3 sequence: CASSPEGQWGSNEQFF. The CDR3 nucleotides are TGTGCCAGCAGCCCAGAGGGACAGTGGGGGTCCAATGAGCAGTTCTTC.

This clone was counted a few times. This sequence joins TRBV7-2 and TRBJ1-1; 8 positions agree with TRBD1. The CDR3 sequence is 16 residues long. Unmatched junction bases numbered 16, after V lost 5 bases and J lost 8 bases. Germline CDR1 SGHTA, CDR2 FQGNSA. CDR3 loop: CASSHRQGSRLEEAFF. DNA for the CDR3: TGTGCCAGCAGCCATAGACAGGGGTCTCGCCTCGAAGAAGCTTTCTTT.

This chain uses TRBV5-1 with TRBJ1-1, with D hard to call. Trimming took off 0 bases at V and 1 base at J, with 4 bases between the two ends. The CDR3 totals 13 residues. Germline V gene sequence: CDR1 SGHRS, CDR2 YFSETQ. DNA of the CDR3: TGCGCCAGCAGCTTGGCAGGGAACACTGAAGCTTTCTTT. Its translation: CASSLAGNTEAFF.

CDR3 protein: CASSISGSRETQYF. In nucleotides, the CDR3 is TGTGCCAGTAGTATTTCCGGGAGTCGGGAGACCCAGTACTTC. V and J are TRBV19 and TRBJ2-5, with D perhaps matching TRBD2 (6 bases). The V gene lost 3 bases and the J gene lost 5 bases, with 13 bases spanning the gap. The V gene's germline CDR1 is LNHDA and CDR2 SQIVND (reference sequence). The CDR3 consists of 14 residues.

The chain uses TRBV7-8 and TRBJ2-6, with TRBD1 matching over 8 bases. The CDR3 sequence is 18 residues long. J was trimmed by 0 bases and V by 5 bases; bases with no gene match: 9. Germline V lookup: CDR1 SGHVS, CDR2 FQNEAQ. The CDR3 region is CASSPTGVYLSGANVLTF. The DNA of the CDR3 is TGTGCCAGCAGCCCGACAGGGGTTTATCTCTCTGGGGCCAACGTCCTGACTTTC.

As DNA, the CDR3 is TGCGCCAGCAGCCAAGAACTAGCGGGAGTAGGCAATGAGCAGTTCTTC. Amino acids: CASSQELAGVGNEQFF. The J gene is TRBJ2-1, the V gene TRBV4-1; 11 bases are shared with TRBD2. V lost 0 bases to trimming and J lost 6 bases; unmatched junction nucleotides: 4. In germline, CDR1 is MGHRA, CDR2 YSYEKL. The CDR3 has 16 residues.